In its sample, the clone carrying this T cell receptor beta chain was seen many times. Its antigen is undetermined. Original processing notes: To classify distant metastasis in papillary thyroid cancer, a model was built from CDR3 differences across clinicopathological groups. MiXCR reprocessed the PCR reads for TCRdb. What appears here as the V and J calls and clone size reflects TCRdb's work, not the paper's. The table lists approximately 30,000 clones, around a sixth of them singletons. Losses at the gene ends were 10 bases for V and 0 bases for J; bases not matched to a gene: 12. CDR1 is MDHEN, CDR2 SYDVKM, per germline. This CDR3 has 15 residues. The sample is drawn from a study of metastatic and nonmetastatic thyroid tumors. Study-wide context: Where malignant and benign thyroid patients were concerned, repertoires were compared across blood and tumor or nodule tissue. Study findings and constraints: When malignant thyroid tumors were compared with benign nodules, TCR beta diversity was reportedly significantly higher in the malignant tumors. This held in both blood and tumor samples.

The entire patient cohort was treatment-naive prior to thyroid surgery. The genes are TRBV28 and TRBJ2-7, with 7 positions matching TRBD1. The receptor was isolated from a female donor with papillary thyroid cancer or a benign thyroid nodule (not recorded which). Some clones in this sample may be carry-over from other donors' samples. Sample: blood. As DNA, the CDR3 is TGTGCCATCCGAAAAGACAGGGTAGCCTCCTACGAGCAGTACTTC. Its translation: CAIRKDRVASYEQYF.